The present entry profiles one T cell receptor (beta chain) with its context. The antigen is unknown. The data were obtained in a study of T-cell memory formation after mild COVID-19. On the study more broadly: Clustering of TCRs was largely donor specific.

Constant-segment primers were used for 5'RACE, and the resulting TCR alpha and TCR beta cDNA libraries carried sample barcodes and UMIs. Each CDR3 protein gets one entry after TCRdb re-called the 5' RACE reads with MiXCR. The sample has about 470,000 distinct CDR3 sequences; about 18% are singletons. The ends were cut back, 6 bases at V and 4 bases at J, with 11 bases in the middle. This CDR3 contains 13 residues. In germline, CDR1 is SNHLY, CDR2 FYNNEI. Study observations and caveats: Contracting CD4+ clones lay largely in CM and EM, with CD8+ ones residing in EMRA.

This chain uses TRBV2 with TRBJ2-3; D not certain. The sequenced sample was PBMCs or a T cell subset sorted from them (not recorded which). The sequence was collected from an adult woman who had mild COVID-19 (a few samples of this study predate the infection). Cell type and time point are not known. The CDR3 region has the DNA TGTGCCAGCAGGGTCGTTGCGGCAGATACGCAGTATTTT. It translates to CASRVVAADTQYF.